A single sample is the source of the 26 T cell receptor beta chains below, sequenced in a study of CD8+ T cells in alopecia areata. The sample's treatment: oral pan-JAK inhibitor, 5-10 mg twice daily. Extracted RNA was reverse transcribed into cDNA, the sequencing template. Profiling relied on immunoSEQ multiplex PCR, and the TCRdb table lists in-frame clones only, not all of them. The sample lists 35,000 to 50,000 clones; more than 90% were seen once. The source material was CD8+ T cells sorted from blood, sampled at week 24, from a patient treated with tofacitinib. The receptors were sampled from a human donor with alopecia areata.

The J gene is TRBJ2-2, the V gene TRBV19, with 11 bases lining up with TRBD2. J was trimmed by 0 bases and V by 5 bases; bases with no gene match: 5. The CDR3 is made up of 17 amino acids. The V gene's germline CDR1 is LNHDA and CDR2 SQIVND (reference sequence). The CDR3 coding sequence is TGTGCCAGTAGTGAAGCGACTAGCGGGGCGAACACCGGGGAGCTGTTTTTT. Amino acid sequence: CASSEATSGANTGELFF.

CDR3 protein: CASSIRDKKTEKLFF. CDR3 coding DNA: TGTGCCAGTAGTATCCGGGACAAGAAAACTGAAAAACTGTTTTTT. The chain employs TRBV19 and TRBJ1-4; D possibly corresponds to TRBD1 (6 bases). The CDR3 length is 15 residues. Germline V gene lookup returns CDR1 LNHDA and CDR2 SQIVND (reference sequence). Trimming cost V 3 bases and J 7 bases, with 15 bases left between them. The entire variable domain, with the rest obtained from reference TRBV19 and TRBJ1-4, is as follows: DGGITQSPKYLFRKEGQNVTLSCEQNLNHDAMYWYRQDPGQGLRLIYYSQIVNDFQKGDIAEGYSVSREKKESFPLTVTSAQKNPTAFYLCASSIRDKKTEKLFFGSGTQLSVL.

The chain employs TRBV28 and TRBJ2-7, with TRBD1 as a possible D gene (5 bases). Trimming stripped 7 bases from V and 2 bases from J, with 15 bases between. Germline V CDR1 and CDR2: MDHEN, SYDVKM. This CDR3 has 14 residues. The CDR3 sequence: CASTHRILPYEQYF. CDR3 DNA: TGTGCCAGCACCCACAGGATCCTACCCTACGAGCAGTACTTC.

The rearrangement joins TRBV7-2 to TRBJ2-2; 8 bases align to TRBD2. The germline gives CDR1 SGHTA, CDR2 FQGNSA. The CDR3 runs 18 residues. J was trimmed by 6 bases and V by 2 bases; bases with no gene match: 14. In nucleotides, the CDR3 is TGTGCCAGCAGCTTACCCCTCCGCCAGCGGGGGATCGCCGGGGAGCTGTTTTTT. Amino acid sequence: CASSLPLRQRGIAGELFF. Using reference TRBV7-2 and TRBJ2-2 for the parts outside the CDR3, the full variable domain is GAGVSQSPSNKVTEKGKDVELRCDPISGHTALYWYRQSLGQGLEFLIYFQGNSAPDKSGLPSDRFSAERTGGSVSTLTIQRTQQEDSAVYLCASSLPLRQRGIAGELFFGEGSRLTVL.

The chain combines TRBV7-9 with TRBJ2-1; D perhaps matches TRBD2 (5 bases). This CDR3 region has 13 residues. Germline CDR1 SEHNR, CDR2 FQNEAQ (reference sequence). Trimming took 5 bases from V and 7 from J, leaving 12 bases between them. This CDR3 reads CASSDPGVNEQFF. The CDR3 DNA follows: TGTGCCAGCAGCGACCCCGGGGTGAATGAGCAGTTCTTC.

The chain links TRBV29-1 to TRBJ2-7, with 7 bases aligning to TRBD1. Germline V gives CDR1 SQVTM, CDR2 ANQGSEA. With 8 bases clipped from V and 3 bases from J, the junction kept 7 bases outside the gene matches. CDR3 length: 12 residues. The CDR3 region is CSLLTGNYEQYF. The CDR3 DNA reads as TGCAGCTTACTGACAGGGAACTACGAGCAGTACTTC.

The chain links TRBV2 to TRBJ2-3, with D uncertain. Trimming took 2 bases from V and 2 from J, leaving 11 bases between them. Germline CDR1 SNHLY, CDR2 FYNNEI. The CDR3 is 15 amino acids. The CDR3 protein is CASSEWSGPTDTQYF. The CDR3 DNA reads TGTGCCAGCAGTGAATGGTCCGGGCCCACAGATACGCAGTATTTT.

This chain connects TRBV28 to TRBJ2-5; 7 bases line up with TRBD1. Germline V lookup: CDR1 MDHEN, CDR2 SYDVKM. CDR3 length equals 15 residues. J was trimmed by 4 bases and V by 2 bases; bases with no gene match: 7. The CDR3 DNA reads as TGTGCCAGCAGTTTAACTAGGGACAGTAGAGAGACCCAGTACTTC. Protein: CASSLTRDSRETQYF.

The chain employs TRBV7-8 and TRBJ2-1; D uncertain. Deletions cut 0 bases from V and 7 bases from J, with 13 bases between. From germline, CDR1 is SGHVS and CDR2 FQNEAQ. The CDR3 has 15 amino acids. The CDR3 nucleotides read TGTGCCAGCAGCTTAGCGATGGCGTGGGCTAATGAGCAGTTCTTC. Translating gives CASSLAMAWANEQFF.

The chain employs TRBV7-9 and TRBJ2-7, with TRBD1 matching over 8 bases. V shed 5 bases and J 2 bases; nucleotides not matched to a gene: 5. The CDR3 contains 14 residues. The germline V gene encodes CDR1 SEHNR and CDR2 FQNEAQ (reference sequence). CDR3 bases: TGTGCCAGCAGCGCCCGGACAGGGCCCTACGAGCAGTACTTC. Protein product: CASSARTGPYEQYF. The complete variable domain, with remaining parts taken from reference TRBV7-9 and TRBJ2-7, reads DTGVSQNPRHKITKRGQNVTFRCDPISEHNRLYWYRQTLGQGPEFLTYFQNEAQLEKSRLLSDRFSAERPKGSFSTLEIQRTEQGDSAMYLCASSARTGPYEQYFGPGTRLTVT.

The CDR3 sequence: CASSSGARGTDTQYF. In DNA form, the CDR3 reads TGCGCCAGCAGCTCAGGGGCCAGAGGCACAGATACGCAGTATTTT. The chain recombines TRBV5-1 with TRBJ2-3, with D perhaps matching TRBD1 (6 bases). V was shortened by 3 bases and J by 1 base, with 12 bases between the two germline ends. Germline loops: CDR1 SGHRS, CDR2 YFSETQ. The CDR3 totals 15 residues.

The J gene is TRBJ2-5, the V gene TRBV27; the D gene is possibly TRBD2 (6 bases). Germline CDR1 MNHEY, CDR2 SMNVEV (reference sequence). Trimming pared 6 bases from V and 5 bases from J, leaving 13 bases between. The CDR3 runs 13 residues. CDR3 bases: TGTGCCAGCAGCCTGGGGGGAGTGGAGACCCAGTACTTC. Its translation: CASSLGGVETQYF.

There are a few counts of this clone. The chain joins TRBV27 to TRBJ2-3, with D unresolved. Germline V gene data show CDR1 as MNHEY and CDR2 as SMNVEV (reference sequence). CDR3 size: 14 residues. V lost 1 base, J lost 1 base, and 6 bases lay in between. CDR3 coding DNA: TGTGCCAGCAGTTTATTACCCCGCACAGATACGCAGTATTTT. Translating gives CASSLLPRTDTQYF.

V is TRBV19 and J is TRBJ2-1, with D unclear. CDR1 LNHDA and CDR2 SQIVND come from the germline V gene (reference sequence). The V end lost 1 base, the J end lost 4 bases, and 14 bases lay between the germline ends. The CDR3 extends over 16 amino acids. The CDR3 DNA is TGTGCCAGTAGTATAGGTTGGGGAAGGGTTTACAATGAGCAGTTCTTC. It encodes CASSIGWGRVYNEQFF.

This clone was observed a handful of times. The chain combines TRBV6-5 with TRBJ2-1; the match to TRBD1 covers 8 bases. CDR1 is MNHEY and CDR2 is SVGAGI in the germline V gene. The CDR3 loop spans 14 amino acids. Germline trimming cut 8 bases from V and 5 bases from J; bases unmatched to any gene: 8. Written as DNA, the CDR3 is TGTGCCAGCGAAGGTGGGACAGGCAACAATGAGCAGTTCTTC. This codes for CASEGGTGNNEQFF.

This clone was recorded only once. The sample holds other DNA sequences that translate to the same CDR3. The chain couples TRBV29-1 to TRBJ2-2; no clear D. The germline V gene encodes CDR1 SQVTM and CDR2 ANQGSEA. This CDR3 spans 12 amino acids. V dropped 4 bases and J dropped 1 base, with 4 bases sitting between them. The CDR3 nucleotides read TGCAGCGTTGTCGGGAACACCGGGGAGCTGTTTTTT. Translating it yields CSVVGNTGELFF.

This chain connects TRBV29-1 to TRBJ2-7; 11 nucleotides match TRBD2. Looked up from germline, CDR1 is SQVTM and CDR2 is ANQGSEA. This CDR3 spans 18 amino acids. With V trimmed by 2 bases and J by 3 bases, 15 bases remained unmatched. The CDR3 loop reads CSVERVETSGADFYEQYF. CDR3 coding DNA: TGCAGCGTTGAAAGAGTAGAGACTAGCGGGGCCGACTTCTACGAGCAGTACTTC.

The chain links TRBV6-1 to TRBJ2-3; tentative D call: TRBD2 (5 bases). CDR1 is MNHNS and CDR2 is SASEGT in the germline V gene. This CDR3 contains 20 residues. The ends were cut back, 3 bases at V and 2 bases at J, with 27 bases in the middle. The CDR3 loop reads CASSEAAFAVPGCFTDTQYF. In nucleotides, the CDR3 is TGTGCCAGCAGTGAGGCAGCCTTTGCGGTCCCGGGGTGTTTCACAGATACGCAGTATTTT.

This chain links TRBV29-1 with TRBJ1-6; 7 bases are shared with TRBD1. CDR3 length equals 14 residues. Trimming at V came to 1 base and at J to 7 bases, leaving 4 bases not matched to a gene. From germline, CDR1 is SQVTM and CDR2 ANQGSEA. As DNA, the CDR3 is TGCAGCGTTGAAGTGCAGGGGGGAAATTCACCCCTCCACTTT. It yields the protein CSVEVQGGNSPLHF.

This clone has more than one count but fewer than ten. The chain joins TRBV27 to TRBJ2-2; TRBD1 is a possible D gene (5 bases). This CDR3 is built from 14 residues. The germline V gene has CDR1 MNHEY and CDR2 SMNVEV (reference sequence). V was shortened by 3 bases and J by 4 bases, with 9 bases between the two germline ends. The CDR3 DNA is TGTGCCAGCAGTTTTTGGGGCGGCACCGGGGAGCTGTTTTTT. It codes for CASSFWGGTGELFF.

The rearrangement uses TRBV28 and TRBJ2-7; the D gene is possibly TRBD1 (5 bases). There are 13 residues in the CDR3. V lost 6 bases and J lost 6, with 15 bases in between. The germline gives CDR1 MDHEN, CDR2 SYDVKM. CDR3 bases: TGTGCCAGCAGCCCTTACCAGGGCCGCGAGCAGTACTTC. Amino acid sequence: CASSPYQGREQYF.

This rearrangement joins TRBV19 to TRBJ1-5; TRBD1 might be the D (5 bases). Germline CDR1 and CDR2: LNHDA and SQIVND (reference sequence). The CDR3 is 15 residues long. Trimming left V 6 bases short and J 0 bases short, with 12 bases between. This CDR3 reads CASRVGTVSNQPQHF. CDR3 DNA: TGTGCCAGTAGGGTTGGGACGGTTAGCAATCAGCCCCAGCATTTT.

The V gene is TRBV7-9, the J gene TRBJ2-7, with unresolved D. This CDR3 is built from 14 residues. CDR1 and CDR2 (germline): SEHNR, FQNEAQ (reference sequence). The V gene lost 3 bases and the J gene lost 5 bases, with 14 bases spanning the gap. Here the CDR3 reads CASSLVAPGHEQYF. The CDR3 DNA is TGTGCCAGCAGCTTGGTTGCCCCGGGTCACGAGCAGTACTTC.

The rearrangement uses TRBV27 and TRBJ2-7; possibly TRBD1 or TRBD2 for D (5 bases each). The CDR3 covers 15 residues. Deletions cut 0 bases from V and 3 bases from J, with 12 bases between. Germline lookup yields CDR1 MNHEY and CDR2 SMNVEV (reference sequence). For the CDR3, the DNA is TGTGCCAGCAGTTTATCGGGGGAGAGCATCTACGAGCAGTACTTC. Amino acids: CASSLSGESIYEQYF.

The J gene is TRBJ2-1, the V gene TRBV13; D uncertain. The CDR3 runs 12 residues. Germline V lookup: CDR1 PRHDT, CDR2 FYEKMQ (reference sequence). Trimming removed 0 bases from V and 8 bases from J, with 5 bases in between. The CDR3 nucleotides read TGTGCCAGCAGCTTAGGCGGGTATGAGCAGTTCTTC. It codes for CASSLGGYEQFF.

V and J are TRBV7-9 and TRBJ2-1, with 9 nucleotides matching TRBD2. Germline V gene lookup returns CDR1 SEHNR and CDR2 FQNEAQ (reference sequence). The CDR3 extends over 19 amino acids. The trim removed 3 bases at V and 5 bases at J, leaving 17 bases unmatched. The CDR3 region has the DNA TGTGCCAGCAGCTTTCCCACTCCTTTAGCGGGGGAGCCTAACAATGAGCAGTTCTTC. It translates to CASSFPTPLAGEPNNEQFF.